This TCR beta chain is from a study of shared clonotypes between healthy human individuals. On the study more broadly: Three CD4 naive, three CD4 memory, two CD8 naive and one CD8 memory plate were used per donor.

The germline V gene encodes CDR1 SNHLY and CDR2 FYNNEI. V lost 11 bases and J lost 3, with 14 bases in between. CDR3 length: 12 amino acids. At deep level, the assay was performed. Clones were read by immunoSEQ multiplex PCR, and TCRdb kept only the in-frame ones, dropping some. The sample holds some 2 million clones, about 95% seen once. Naive CD8 cells lacked CD45RO, underwent positive selection for CCR7 and left out terminally differentiated effector memory CD45RA+ cells. The genes are TRBV2 and TRBJ2-7; D is perhaps TRBD2 (6 bases). This receptor was obtained from a man younger than 35 in good health. Sequences were obtained from naive CD8+ T cells sorted from blood. CDR3 region: CASGERSYEQYF. CDR3 bases: TGTGCCTCGGGGGAGCGTAGCTACGAGCAGTACTTC.